The present T cell receptor (beta chain) was sequenced within a study of CD8 T cells in Susac syndrome. The sequenced target, TCR beta, came from blood CD8+ and CD4+ T cells. Controls matched for age and sex were healthy donors. Negative isolation was used for CD8+ and CD4+ T cells, and FACS enrichment was applied to TEMRA cells. RNA totalling roughly 0.45 to 1 ug underwent reverse transcription with random hexamers. It was immunoSEQ multiplex PCR that amplified TCR beta CDR3 across 54 Vbeta and 13 Jbeta. TCRdb re-analysed the immunoSEQ multiplex PCR reads in MiXCR, keeping a single row per CDR3 protein. Among about 190,000 distinct CDR3 sequences listed, under 95% were seen once. Trimming left V 0 bases short and J 8 bases short, with 14 bases between. Germline values: CDR1 LNHNV, CDR2 YYDKDF (reference sequence). The CDR3 length is 15 residues.

This TCR was sampled from a human donor in good health. The sample comprised CD4+ T cells from PBMCs. The V and J genes are TRBV15 and TRBJ1-5; tentatively, D is TRBD1 (6 bases). This CDR3 is CATSRERQGMEPQHF. In DNA, the CDR3 is TGTGCCACCAGCAGAGAACGGCAGGGGATGGAGCCCCAGCATTTT.